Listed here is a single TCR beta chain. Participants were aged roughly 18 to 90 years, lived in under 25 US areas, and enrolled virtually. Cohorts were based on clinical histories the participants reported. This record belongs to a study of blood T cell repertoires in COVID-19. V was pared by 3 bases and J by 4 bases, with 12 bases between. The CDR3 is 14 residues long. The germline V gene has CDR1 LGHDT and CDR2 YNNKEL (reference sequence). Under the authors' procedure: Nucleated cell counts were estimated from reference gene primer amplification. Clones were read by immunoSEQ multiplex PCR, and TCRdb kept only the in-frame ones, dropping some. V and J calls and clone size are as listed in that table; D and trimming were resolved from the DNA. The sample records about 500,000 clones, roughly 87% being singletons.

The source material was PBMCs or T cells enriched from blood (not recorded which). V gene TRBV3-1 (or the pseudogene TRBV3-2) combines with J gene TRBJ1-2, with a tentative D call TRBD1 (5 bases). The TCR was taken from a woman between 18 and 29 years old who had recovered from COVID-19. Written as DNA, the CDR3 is TGTGCCAGCAGCCACATGGGGCCCCGCTATGGCTACACCTTC. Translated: CASSHMGPRYGYTF.